Below, one T cell receptor (beta chain) is given with its context. Its antigen remains unknown. Germline V gene data show CDR1 as ENHRY and CDR2 as SYGVKD. This CDR3 contains 14 residues. V gave up 7 bases and J gave up 6 bases; unmatched junction bases: 8. TCRdb keeps only in-frame clones here, not all; method: immunoSEQ multiplex PCR. Of about 4,400 clones listed, about 73% are singletons. These data belong to a study of T cell clonotyping in hematopoietic cell transplantation. Findings and limits, study-wide: After transplant, recipient diversity fell while pathologically expanded clonotypes grew through day 180.

Sequencing used PBMCs, obtained 100 days after allogeneic stem cell transplant. This rearrangement joins TRBV10-3 to TRBJ2-2; 7 bases agree with TRBD2. This clonotype originated in a male patient aged 55 to 69 who had an allogeneic stem cell transplant, so the T cells may come from the graft donor. Some clones in this sample may be carry-over from other donors' samples. The DNA of the CDR3 is TGTGCCATCACGAGACGGGAGGAGGCCGGGGAGCTGTTTTTT. Residues: CAITRREEAGELFF.